This T cell receptor (beta chain) was documented in a study of PD-1 blockade in classical Hodgkin lymphoma. Study at large: Intravenous nivolumab at 3 mg/kg was given to patients every 2 weeks. Points from the study as a whole: Complete responders entered with baseline diversity on par with newly diagnosed patients, the results showed. The causes of the repertoire differences, possibly disease activity or prior therapy, remain undefined. Excluded were patients who started nivolumab under 1 year after ASCT, a group that had lower diversity.

TCRdb's copy holds only in-frame clones and misses some; the assay was immunoSEQ multiplex PCR. The table shows approximately 37,000 clones, with roughly 73% occurring only once. Comments on this clone: Antigen: not known. This same CDR3 is encoded by further DNA sequences in the sample.

The CDR3 covers 13 residues. Germline values: CDR1 SGDLS, CDR2 YYNGEE. V gave up 0 bases and J gave up 4 bases, with 7 bases separating them. With no exception, relapse followed autologous stem cell transplantation in all patients, and brentuximab vedotin exposure varied. Specimen: peripheral blood mononuclear cells (PBMCs), collected at baseline. The origin of this receptor is a human donor with classical Hodgkin lymphoma. V usage is TRBV9 and J usage is TRBJ1-2, with unresolved D. The CDR3 DNA reads as TGTGCCAGCAGCGTAGGCGGCGGCTATGGCTACACCTTC. It is translated as CASSVGGGYGYTF.